A single sample gave rise to the 23 T cell receptor beta chains below, sequenced in a study of cytomegalovirus exposure and HLA in healthy donors. Researchers ran the PCR with 60 Vbeta and 13 Jbeta primers. Sequencing used immunoSEQ multiplex PCR; TCRdb keeps in-frame clones, though not all of them. The repertoire holds 75,000 to 80,000 clones, around 79% seen once, with roughly 1.7% in the top ten. The material sequenced was PBMCs. All receptors derive from a middle-aged man in good health and CMV-seronegative.

The gene calls are TRBV5-1 and TRBJ1-2; no reliable D call. Trimming cost V 6 bases and J 7 bases, with 13 bases left between them. Germline V gives CDR1 SGHRS, CDR2 YFSETQ. The CDR3 extends over 12 amino acids. This CDR3 is CASKAQASGYTF. The CDR3, as DNA: TGCGCCAGCAAGGCCCAGGCAAGTGGCTACACCTTC.

This chain links TRBV2 with TRBJ2-3; no clear D gene. Looked up from germline, CDR1 is SNHLY and CDR2 is FYNNEI. The V gene lost 6 bases and the J gene lost 4 bases, with 8 bases spanning the gap. This CDR3 contains 12 residues. The CDR3 sequence: CASRRMADTQYF. The CDR3 region has the DNA TGTGCCAGCAGGAGGATGGCAGATACGCAGTATTTT.

J is TRBJ2-2 and V is TRBV10-2, with TRBD1 identical over 8 bases. In germline, CDR1 is WSHSY, CDR2 SAAADI. The CDR3 consists of 16 residues. Trimming cost V 3 bases and J 5 bases; bases outside gene matches: 8. CDR3: CASSEWTGRSTGELFF. The DNA for the CDR3 is TGCGCCAGCAGTGAATGGACAGGGCGGAGTACCGGGGAGCTGTTTTTT.

The chain has TRBV2 and TRBJ1-1; 7 bases fit TRBD1. V shed 4 bases, J shed 5 bases, and the junction held 4 bases outside the gene matches. In germline, CDR1 is SNHLY, CDR2 FYNNEI. There are 13 residues in the CDR3. CDR3 sequence reads: CASSGRGRTEAFF. The CDR3 region has the DNA TGTGCCAGCAGTGGTAGGGGGCGGACTGAAGCTTTCTTT. Drawing the rest from reference TRBV2 and TRBJ1-1, the complete variable domain is EPEVTQTPSHQVTQMGQEVILRCVPISNHLYFYWYRQILGQKVEFLVSFYNNEISEKSEIFDDQFSVERPDGSNFTLKIRSTKLEDSAMYFCASSGRGRTEAFFGQGTRLTVV.

A single count supports this clone. The chain links TRBV6-6 to TRBJ2-5, with D perhaps matching TRBD1 (6 bases). V was cut by 7 bases and J by 5 bases, with 14 bases left in between. The CDR3 is 13 amino acids. Germline values: CDR1 MNHNY, CDR2 SVGAGI (reference sequence). The CDR3 DNA follows: TGTGCCAGCACCCTAACAGGGTGGGAGACCCAGTACTTC. Its protein product is CASTLTGWETQYF.

This chain uses TRBV5-1 with TRBJ2-7, with D maybe TRBD1 (5 bases). In germline, CDR1 is SGHRS, CDR2 YFSETQ. CDR3 length equals 15 residues. The V end lost 3 bases, the J end lost 5 bases, and 18 bases lay between the germline ends. CDR3 loop: CASSSDTSLGDEQYF. CDR3 sequence (DNA): TGCGCCAGCAGCTCTGACACCTCTCTAGGGGACGAGCAGTACTTC. The variable domain in full, with the rest retrieved from reference TRBV5-1 and TRBJ2-7, is KAGVTQTPRYLIKTRGQQVTLSCSPISGHRSVSWYQQTPGQGLQFLFEYFSETQRNKGNFPGRFSGRQFSNSRSEMNVSTLELGDSALYLCASSSDTSLGDEQYFGPGTRLTVT.

This chain joins TRBV4-2 and TRBJ2-2; 12 bases match TRBD2. This CDR3 has 20 amino acids. Unmatched junction bases numbered 17, after V lost 1 base and J lost 8 bases. Looked up from germline, CDR1 is LGHNA and CDR2 is YNFKEQ. CDR3 in DNA: TGTGCCAGCAGCCAAGGCGGACAATCCGGGACTAGCGGGCCTCGGGGGGAGCTGTTTTTT. Translation: CASSQGGQSGTSGPRGELFF.

This chain connects TRBV19 to TRBJ2-5, with 7 bases that match TRBD2. Germline values: CDR1 LNHDA, CDR2 SQIVND (reference sequence). V trimming: 2 bases; J trimming: 5 bases; junction bases outside the gene matches: 11. The CDR3 runs to 16 residues. DNA of the CDR3: TGTGCCAGTAGTATAAATCTGGGAGGGCCGGGGGAGACCCAGTACTTC. Amino acid sequence: CASSINLGGPGETQYF.

The chain carries TRBV6-5 and TRBJ1-5, with 8 bases fitting TRBD1. The CDR3 has 14 residues. Germline V lookup: CDR1 MNHEY, CDR2 SVGAGI. Germline trimming cut 9 bases from V and 6 bases from J; bases unmatched to any gene: 10. The CDR3: CASCTGGGSQPQHF. For the CDR3, the DNA is TGTGCCAGTTGTACAGGGGGGGGGAGTCAGCCCCAGCATTTT.

V is TRBV27 and J is TRBJ1-4; D unclear. Trimming shortened V by 5 bases and J by 8 bases, and 18 bases separated the two germline ends. Germline-derived CDR1 and CDR2 are MNHEY and SMNVEV (reference sequence). There are 15 residues in the CDR3. CDR3 DNA sequence: TGTGCCAGCAGTCCCCTCCCCGGAGGAAGCGAAAAACTGTTTTTT. Encoded protein: CASSPLPGGSEKLFF. Combining the CDR3 with reference TRBV27 and TRBJ1-4 gives the whole variable domain EAQVTQNPRYLITVTGKKLTVTCSQNMNHEYMSWYRQDPGLGLRQIYYSMNVEVTDKGDVPEGYKVSRKEKRNFPLILESPSPNQTSLYFCASSPLPGGSEKLFFGSGTQLSVL.

This chain links TRBV10-3 with TRBJ2-1; D may be TRBD2 (6 bases). Trimming shortened V by 10 bases and J by 4 bases, and 11 bases separated the two germline ends. Germline V gene data show CDR1 as ENHRY and CDR2 as SYGVKD. CDR3 size: 12 residues. In nucleotides, the CDR3 is TGTGCCACCCGGGAGACTTACAATGAGCAGTTCTTC. Its protein product is CATRETYNEQFF.

The rearrangement joins TRBV7-2 to TRBJ2-1; no definite D call. Trimming shortened V by 1 base and J by 5 bases, and 6 bases separated the two germline ends. This CDR3 has 13 residues. CDR1 and CDR2 (germline): SGHTA, FQGNSA. The CDR3 spells CASSLGANNEQFF. In nucleotides, the CDR3 is TGTGCCAGCAGCTTAGGGGCCAACAATGAGCAGTTCTTC.

The genes are TRBV9 and TRBJ2-1, with TRBD2 matching 10 bases. Germline V gives CDR1 SGDLS, CDR2 YYNGEE. V was pared by 7 bases and J by 15 bases, with 16 bases of the junction left unmatched. This CDR3 comprises 14 residues. CDR3 DNA: TGTGCCAGCTCCCCGACTAGCGGGCTTGGGTTTCGGTTCTTC. Translating it yields CASSPTSGLGFRFF. The entire variable domain, with the rest obtained from reference TRBV9 and TRBJ2-1, is as follows: DSGVTQTPKHLITATGQRVTLRCSPRSGDLSVYWYQQSLDQGLQFLIQYYNGEERAKGNILERFSAQQFPDLHSELNLSSLELGDSALYFCASSPTSGLGFRFFGPGTRLTVL.

This clone was counted between two and nine times. The chain recombines TRBV7-3 with TRBJ2-1; D possibly corresponds to TRBD2 (5 bases). In germline, CDR1 is SGHTA, CDR2 FQGTGA. Trimming shortened V by 3 bases and J by 10 bases, and 13 bases separated the two germline ends. This CDR3 has 13 amino acids. The CDR3 loop reads CASSFLGSGEQFF. CDR3 bases: TGTGCCAGCAGCTTCTTAGGGAGTGGCGAGCAGTTCTTC.

The V call is TRBV6-6, the J call TRBJ2-1, with 8 bases lining up with TRBD2. Germline CDR1 and CDR2: MNHNY and SVGAGI (reference sequence). The length of the CDR3 is 14 residues. Trimming took 7 bases from V and 6 from J; bases not matched to a gene: 8. This CDR3 reads CASNTREGSNEQFF. The CDR3 DNA reads TGTGCCAGCAACACACGGGAGGGATCCAATGAGCAGTTCTTC.

CDR3 region: CASSFRLESEQYF. For the CDR3, the DNA is TGTGCCAGCAGTTTCCGACTAGAATCCGAGCAGTACTTC. The chain couples TRBV27 to TRBJ2-7; a weak D match, TRBD2 (6 bases). The germline gives CDR1 MNHEY, CDR2 SMNVEV (reference sequence). The V and J ends lost 3 bases and 6 bases respectively, with 12 bases between them. The CDR3 consists of 13 residues.

The genes are TRBV30 and TRBJ2-2; D is unclear. V was cut by 4 bases and J by 8 bases, with 14 bases left in between. Germline CDR1 GTSNPN, CDR2 SVGIG (reference sequence). The CDR3 length is 13 residues. The CDR3 region is CAWTHPGGGELFF. Written as DNA, the CDR3 is TGTGCCTGGACCCATCCGGGTGGAGGGGAGCTGTTTTTT.

The rearrangement joins TRBV28 to TRBJ2-7, with D tentatively TRBD2 (5 bases). The germline CDR1 and CDR2 sequences are MDHEN and SYDVKM. V shed 4 bases and J shed 2 bases, with 9 bases lying between them. The CDR3 has 13 residues. This chain's CDR3 is CASSWGETYEQYF. CDR3 in DNA: TGTGCCAGCAGTTGGGGAGAGACCTACGAGCAGTACTTC.

V is TRBV5-1 and J is TRBJ2-1; 8 bases fit TRBD2. V lost 7 bases and J lost 1; bases outside the gene matches: 7. From germline, CDR1 is SGHRS and CDR2 YFSETQ. The CDR3 loop spans 15 amino acids. The CDR3 region is CASRIAGPSYNEQFF. The CDR3 nucleotides read TGCGCCAGCCGGATAGCGGGGCCTTCCTACAATGAGCAGTTCTTC.

Notes on this clone: At one of its ends the junction is not consistent with the germline gene, which may arise from a read error. The CDR3 DNA sequence: TGTGCCAGCAGTTTATCGGGGGGCGGCCCCATCTTC. It codes for CASSLSGGGPIF. The chain carries TRBV28 and TRBJ2-7; the D gene is possibly TRBD2 (7 bases). Germline CDR1 and CDR2: MDHEN and SYDVKM. CDR3 size: 12 residues.

This chain connects TRBV27 to TRBJ2-7, with 15 positions matching TRBD2. The CDR3 runs to 20 residues. V shed 7 bases and J 2 bases; nucleotides not matched to a gene: 18. Germline CDR1 MNHEY, CDR2 SMNVEV (reference sequence). The CDR3 loop reads CASIPYPKGLAGGVPYEQYF. The CDR3 DNA follows: TGTGCCAGCATTCCCTACCCGAAGGGACTAGCGGGAGGTGTACCCTACGAGCAGTACTTC.

The chain couples TRBV9 to TRBJ1-1; D is unclear. Trimming cost V 0 bases and J 3 bases, with 12 bases left between them. The CDR3 extends over 15 amino acids. Germline-derived CDR1 and CDR2 are SGDLS and YYNGEE. The CDR3, as DNA: TGTGCCAGCAGCGTAGGACGCGGAGGGTACACTGAAGCTTTCTTT. Protein product: CASSVGRGGYTEAFF. Drawing the rest from reference TRBV9 and TRBJ1-1, the complete variable domain is DSGVTQTPKHLITATGQRVTLRCSPRSGDLSVYWYQQSLDQGLQFLIQYYNGEERAKGNILERFSAQQFPDLHSELNLSSLELGDSALYFCASSVGRGGYTEAFFGQGTRLTVV.

This chain joins TRBV5-1 and TRBJ2-7, with 13 positions matching TRBD2. V shed 6 bases and J 1 base; nucleotides not matched to a gene: 7. CDR3 length: 16 amino acids. Germline V gene data show CDR1 as SGHRS and CDR2 as YFSETQ. Here the CDR3 reads CASNPATSGRSYEQYF. The CDR3 region has the DNA TGCGCCAGCAACCCCGCGACTAGCGGGAGGTCCTACGAGCAGTACTTC.